The source of this TCR beta chain is a study of regulatory T cells in long-lasting Graves disease. Study details: Persistent Graves' disease meant over 5 years of antithyroid drugs with positive TSH receptor antibodies. Study-level results: Having only a small sample size may have limited accuracy. Persistent disease samples used TRBV28, TRBJ1-2 and TRBJ2-5 preferentially.

This clonotype was seen a handful of times. The antigen is unknown. The CDR3 contains 14 residues. Deletions cut 2 bases from V and 5 bases from J, with 10 bases between. Germline CDR1 is MNHEY and CDR2 is SVGAGI. In building TCR beta libraries, iRepertoire HTBI primers were used together with Arm-PCR of CDR3 regions. Authors' data handling: Detected in the samples were 62 TRBV and 14 TRBJ segments. MiXCR, applied by TCRdb to the multiplex PCR reads, yields one record per CDR3 protein. These V and J calls are TCRdb output, not the study's own analysis. There are 650,000 to 700,000 distinct CDR3 sequences in the sample; 30% occur only once, and 35% to 55% lies in the top ten. As to time point: persistent/refractory GD, antithyroid drugs over 5 years with positive TRAb. With RNA extracted from PBMCs as input, the TCR library was made.

The chain joins TRBV6-5 to TRBJ1-3; no clear D. The clonotype originates from a female donor with Graves disease. The input for sequencing was peripheral blood mononuclear cells (PBMCs), taken when the disease was refractory, from a patient treated with antithyroid drugs. CDR3 nucleotides: TGTGCCAGCAGTTACGGGCAGCCTAGAAACACCATATATTTT. Amino acids: CASSYGQPRNTIYF.